This passage covers 22 T cell receptor beta chains from one sample sequenced in a study of blood T cell repertoires in COVID-19. TCRdb's copy holds only in-frame clones and misses some; the assay was immunoSEQ multiplex PCR. The table lists nearly 70,000 clones, more than 85% of them singletons. What was sequenced was peripheral blood. The receptors derive from a man aged 35 to 55 with COVID-19, enrolled during active disease.

This clone appeared a few times. The rearrangement joins TRBV5-5 to TRBJ2-1, with a weak D call TRBD1 (6 bases). Trimming cost V 3 bases and J 1 base, with 8 bases left between them. This CDR3 contains 14 residues. CDR1 SGHKS and CDR2 YYEKEE come from the germline V gene (reference sequence). The CDR3 coding sequence is TGTGCCAGCAGCTGGACAGAATCCTACAATGAGCAGTTCTTC. This sequence encodes CASSWTESYNEQFF.

The chain joins TRBV24-1 to TRBJ2-3; possible D gene TRBD1, 6 bases. CDR3 length equals 14 residues. With 12 bases removed from V and 8 bases from J, the gap between germline ends came to 23 bases. Germline lookup yields CDR1 KGHDR and CDR2 SFDVKD. The CDR3 DNA reads TGTGCCGCTTCCGCCCCAACAGGGATTGGTACGCAGTATTTT. Translating it yields CAASAPTGIGTQYF.

This clone has a single count. The chain combines TRBV25-1 with TRBJ2-6; D remains ambiguous. Germline CDR1 MGHDK, CDR2 SYGVNS. The V gene lost 6 bases and the J gene lost 0 bases, with 3 bases spanning the gap. The CDR3 has 13 amino acids. The CDR3 DNA reads as TGTGCCAGCAGGTACTCTGGGGCCAACGTCCTGACTTTC. The encoded protein is CASRYSGANVLTF.

This rearrangement joins TRBV19 to TRBJ2-3; TRBD2 is a possible D gene (5 bases). The CDR3 extends over 16 amino acids. Germline V lookup: CDR1 LNHDA, CDR2 SQIVND (reference sequence). Trimming shortened V by 3 bases and J by 0 bases, and 13 bases separated the two germline ends. CDR3 in DNA: TGTGCCAGTAGTATGCCCCCCGGGGTTAGCACAGATACGCAGTATTTT. Amino acid sequence: CASSMPPGVSTDTQYF.

V gene TRBV28 combines with J gene TRBJ2-7; a weak D match, TRBD1 (6 bases). Trimming took 7 bases from V and 3 from J, leaving 10 bases between them. This CDR3 has 12 residues. Germline loops: CDR1 MDHEN, CDR2 SYDVKM. CDR3 in amino acids: CASTKTGYEQYF. For the CDR3, the DNA is TGTGCCAGCACCAAGACAGGCTACGAGCAGTACTTC.

V gene TRBV7-8 combines with J gene TRBJ1-5; unclear D gene. Between the trimmed V and J ends, which lost 1 base and 5 bases, there was a span of 6 bases. Per the germline V gene, CDR1 is SGHVS and CDR2 is FQNEAQ. The CDR3 runs 13 residues. In nucleotides, the CDR3 is TGTGCCAGCAGCTTAGAGGAGTATCAGCCCCAGCATTTT. Its protein product is CASSLEEYQPQHF.

This chain uses TRBV6-6 with TRBJ2-2; maybe TRBD2 (6 bases). V was clipped by 5 bases and J by 4 bases, with 11 bases between them. This CDR3 has 14 residues. Germline CDR1 MNHNY, CDR2 SVGAGI (reference sequence). CDR3 nucleotides: TGTGCCAGCAGTCCCCGGACTATCACCGGGGAGCTGTTTTTT. Residues: CASSPRTITGELFF.

This chain joins TRBV4-1 and TRBJ1-4; 10 nucleotides match TRBD1. Germline V CDR1 and CDR2: MGHRA, YSYEKL. This CDR3 comprises 16 residues. V trimming: 0 bases; J trimming: 6 bases; junction bases outside the gene matches: 4. This CDR3 reads CASSQDRGQGYEKLFF. CDR3 nucleotides: TGCGCCAGCAGCCAAGATCGGGGACAGGGGTATGAAAAACTGTTTTTT.

This rearrangement joins TRBV5-1 to TRBJ2-6; no reliable D call. CDR1 SGHRS and CDR2 YFSETQ come from the germline V gene. The V end lost 0 bases, the J end lost 4 bases, and 5 bases lay between the germline ends. The CDR3 has 14 amino acids. The CDR3 loop reads CASSLAGGANVLTF. The CDR3 nucleotides read TGCGCCAGCAGCTTGGCCGGGGGGGCCAACGTCCTGACTTTC.

V is TRBV18 and J is TRBJ1-5; 11 nucleotides align to TRBD1. The germline V gene has CDR1 KGHSH and CDR2 LQKENI. There are 14 residues in the CDR3. V was pared by 6 bases and J by 6 bases, with 4 bases of the junction left unmatched. The CDR3 DNA sequence: TGTGCCAGCTCCTGGACAGGGGGCAGTCAGCCCCAGCATTTT. Its protein product is CASSWTGGSQPQHF.

DNA for the CDR3: TGTGCCAGCAGCCCCGGGACAGGGTTCTACGAGCAGTACTTC. This codes for CASSPGTGFYEQYF. The rearrangement uses TRBV7-7 and TRBJ2-7, with 9 nucleotides matching TRBD1. Germline V gene lookup returns CDR1 SSHAT and CDR2 FNYEAQ (reference sequence). The V and J ends lost 5 bases and 3 bases, in that order; junction bases with no gene match: 5. The CDR3 runs to 14 residues.

The V call is TRBV7-3, the J call TRBJ1-2; the match to TRBD1 covers 8 bases. Trimming at V came to 4 bases and at J to 6 bases, leaving 4 bases not matched to a gene. The CDR3 is 13 amino acids. CDR1 and CDR2 from the germline V gene are SGHTA and FQGTGA. The CDR3 coding sequence is TGTGCCAGCAGCTCCGGGACAGGAAATGGCTACACCTTC. Protein product: CASSSGTGNGYTF.

The V gene is TRBV6-5, the J gene TRBJ1-1, with D unresolved. With 3 bases removed from V and 7 bases from J, the gap between germline ends came to 6 bases. The CDR3 runs 11 residues. Looked up from germline, CDR1 is MNHEY and CDR2 is SVGAGI. The CDR3 DNA reads as TGTGCCAGCAGTTATGGAGTTGAAGCTTTCTTT. Amino acids: CASSYGVEAFF.

The chain carries TRBV7-2 and TRBJ2-5; 13 bases agree with TRBD2. Germline CDR1 and CDR2: SGHTA and FQGNSA. This CDR3 spans 16 amino acids. V lost 1 base to trimming and J lost 5 bases; unmatched junction nucleotides: 4. CDR3 nucleotide sequence: TGTGCCAGCAGCTTAGGGACTAGCGGGGGAGGGGAGACCCAGTACTTC. Translated: CASSLGTSGGGETQYF.

The CDR3 coding sequence is TGTGCCAGCTCAGACACAGGGTATGGAAACACCATATATTTT. It yields the protein CASSDTGYGNTIYF. The chain carries TRBV18 and TRBJ1-3; possibly TRBD1 for D (6 bases). The CDR3 has 14 residues. The germline V gene has CDR1 KGHSH and CDR2 LQKENI. V was cut by 5 bases and J by 3 bases, with 11 bases left in between.

This chain connects TRBV9 to TRBJ2-7; weak D call: TRBD1 (7 bases). Trimming took 0 bases from V and 5 from J, leaving 15 bases between them. CDR3 length: 15 amino acids. The germline V gene encodes CDR1 SGDLS and CDR2 YYNGEE. This CDR3 is CASSVEGRGDDEQYF. In DNA form, the CDR3 reads TGTGCCAGCAGCGTAGAGGGCAGGGGGGACGACGAGCAGTACTTC.

With respect to this clone: The final CDR3 position lacks the conserved phenylalanine or tryptophan, pointing to a likely read error. Because the CDR3's place on the DNA is in doubt, the DNA is left out and the CDR3 is given as listed by TCRdb. The rearrangement uses TRBV5-6 and TRBJ1-2; the D segment call TRBD1 is taken from the table without a DNA check. Counting both end residues, the CDR3 totals 11 amino acids. The germline V gene has CDR1 SGHDT and CDR2 YYEEEE. The CDR3 reads CASSYRQVHAS.

The chain recombines TRBV5-4 with TRBJ1-1; 9 bases are a match to TRBD1. This CDR3 comprises 17 residues. CDR1 is SGHNT and CDR2 is YYREEE in the germline V gene (reference sequence). Germline trimming cut 4 bases from V and 5 bases from J; bases unmatched to any gene: 15. DNA for the CDR3: TGTGCCAGCAGCCCTGGAGGGGGACAGGGAGTTTTAACTGAAGCTTTCTTT. This codes for CASSPGGGQGVLTEAFF. Full variable domain (missing parts from reference TRBV5-4 and TRBJ1-1): ETGVTQSPTHLIKTRGQQVTLRCSSQSGHNTVSWYQQALGQGPQFIFQYYREEENGRGNFPPRFSGLQFPNYSSELNVNALELDDSALYLCASSPGGGQGVLTEAFFGQGTRLTVV.

V and J are TRBV7-9 and TRBJ2-7; no clear D gene. CDR3 length: 10 amino acids. V dropped 5 bases and J dropped 7 bases, with 6 bases sitting between them. The germline V gene has CDR1 SEHNR and CDR2 FQNEAQ (reference sequence). CDR3 protein: CASSSSEQYF. CDR3 nucleotides: TGTGCCAGCAGCAGTAGTGAGCAGTACTTC.

The chain employs TRBV3-1 (or the pseudogene TRBV3-2) and TRBJ2-7, with 12 bases that match TRBD1. V was clipped by 6 bases and J by 8 bases; unmatched bases: 8. The CDR3 runs 14 residues. CDR1 LGHDT and CDR2 YNNKEL come from the germline V gene (reference sequence). CDR3 DNA: TGTGCCAGCAGGGCCGGGACAGGGGGCTTGAAGCAGTACTTC. Its protein product is CASRAGTGGLKQYF.

This clone has more than one count but fewer than ten. The chain is built from TRBV6-6 and TRBJ1-5; D possibly corresponds to TRBD1 (5 bases). Deletions cut 5 bases from V and 7 bases from J, with 15 bases between. Germline V lookup: CDR1 MNHNY, CDR2 SVGAGI (reference sequence). The CDR3 contains 14 residues. CDR3 protein: CASSASGEGQPQHF. The CDR3 region has the DNA TGTGCCAGCAGTGCCTCGGGGGAGGGGCAGCCCCAGCATTTT.

The J gene is TRBJ1-4, the V gene TRBV5-1; 7 nucleotides line up with TRBD1. Looked up from germline, CDR1 is SGHRS and CDR2 is YFSETQ. CDR3 length equals 14 residues. The V segment lost 4 bases and the J segment 3 bases; nucleotides outside the gene matches: 3. The DNA of the CDR3 is TGCGCCAGCAGCACCCAGGGGGCTAATGAAAAACTGTTTTTT. This encodes CASSTQGANEKLFF. Variable domain in full (rest from reference TRBV5-1 and TRBJ1-4): KAGVTQTPRYLIKTRGQQVTLSCSPISGHRSVSWYQQTPGQGLQFLFEYFSETQRNKGNFPGRFSGRQFSNSRSEMNVSTLELGDSALYLCASSTQGANEKLFFGSGTQLSVL.